This record concerns one T cell receptor beta chain sequence. Its target is unknown. The data were obtained in a study of lymphopenia after photon versus proton radiotherapy. The data were produced by immunoSEQ multiplex PCR, yet TCRdb's version contains in-frame clones alone and is incomplete. The sample has about 29,000 clones; roughly 90% are singletons. The CDR3 is 19 amino acids. Germline V gives CDR1 SGHTA, CDR2 FQGNSA. V shed 2 bases, J shed 10 bases, and the junction held 23 bases outside the gene matches. Study outcomes and limitations: Oligoclonal CD8+ Temra expansion after nadir drove photon patients' diversity drop. Relative stability marked proton patients; photon patients lost diversity and naive cells.

This chain links TRBV7-2 with TRBJ2-3; the match to TRBD2 covers 8 bases. The receptor comes from a woman aged 55-75 years with cholangiocarcinoma. Some clones in this sample may be carry-over from other donors' samples. The source was peripheral blood, collected from a patient treated with proton-based radiotherapy. The CDR3 loop reads CASSLTGFAGGPKVRAQYF. The CDR3 DNA is TGTGCCAGCAGCTTAACAGGGTTTGCGGGAGGCCCGAAGGTGAGAGCGCAGTATTTT. Together with reference TRBV7-2 and TRBJ2-3, the CDR3 gives the full variable domain: GAGVSQSPSNKVTEKGKDVELRCDPISGHTALYWYRQSLGQGLEFLIYFQGNSAPDKSGLPSDRFSAERTGGSVSTLTIQRTQQEDSAVYLCASSLTGFAGGPKVRAQYFGPGTRLTVL.